This T cell receptor (beta chain) is drawn from a study of identical twins. Looked up from germline, CDR1 is SGHTA and CDR2 is FQGTGA. V was shortened by 5 bases and J by 0 bases, with 13 bases between the two germline ends. The CDR3 extends over 15 amino acids. This clonotype was seen a few times. MiXCR, applied by TCRdb to the 5' RACE reads, yields one record per CDR3 protein. The sample lists about 480,000 distinct CDR3 sequences; 13% to 15% were seen once. These data were likewise used in another study, on yellow fever vaccine responses in identical twins.

The source is a woman between 18 and 29 years old in good health. The rearrangement uses TRBV7-3 and TRBJ2-5, with D perhaps given as TRBD1 or TRBD2 (6 bases each). Material for sequencing was CD4+ T cells sorted from blood. CDR3 DNA: TGTGCCAGCAGCGCCGGGGGCGAGTACCAAGAGACCCAGTACTTC. The encoded protein is CASSAGGEYQETQYF.